This T cell receptor (beta chain) was profiled in a study of cytomegalovirus exposure and HLA in healthy donors listed by TCRdb under 2017. With regard to the full study: According to an earlier analysis of several hundred of the donors, about 179 million T cells yielded some 120 million unique TCR beta sequences and more than 250 Gb of sequence data. An early release that covered 500 to 800 HLA-typed donors contained approximately 300 gigabases of sequencing data and tens of millions of unique TCR sequences. Among the roughly 430 genotyped donors, about 83% belonged to the genetic ancestry cluster associated with self-reported Caucasian donors. The study aimed to test whether cataloging public T cell receptors could reveal signatures of past pathogen exposure. Using immunosequencing, the study profiled T cell repertoires from about 610 subjects and related those repertoires to cytomegalovirus serostatus. In addition to the first cohort of 650 to 800 subjects, a separate validation cohort of under 150 different subjects was used. The study combined high-throughput TCR immunosequencing, statistical association of individual TCRs with disease status, and machine learning to predict cytomegalovirus infection status. In a later analysis, previously published TCR beta repertoires from more than 500 donors were re-analyzed and high-resolution HLA genotyping was added so that TCR occurrence patterns could be studied. The later analysis used no new phenotypic data to find candidate immune exposures, relying instead on TCR beta sequences and their occurrence across donors. An earlier analysis of roughly 580 of the donors used high-throughput TCR beta sequencing to judge whether each TCR beta V gene segment behaved as functional or pseudogenic. Alongside the repertoire data, information on donor age, sex, ethnicity and CMV serostatus was compiled. In a later genetic analysis, genome-wide SNP genotypes for about three fifths of the 666 donors were used, and that subset was treated as a discovery cohort. Every repertoire in the discovery cohort had been generated on one and the same sequencing platform. HLA typing covered class I and class II loci at four-digit resolution. The number of donors typed differed by locus, with about 629-630 for A, B, C, DRB1 and DQB1, 522 for DQA1, 606 for DPA1, and about 450 for DPB1. Five DR-DQ haplotypes were handled as single units for association and clustering, since linkage in the cohort was strong. On average, roughly 200,000 unique TCR beta nucleotide sequences were sequenced per donor among about 400 genotyped donors of the cohort, with roughly 20% of those sequences being non-productive. Points the paper makes about the study in general: A group of highly shared sequence variants was considered likely to be a technical artifact of the sequencing pipeline. The authors suggested that the approach could potentially be extended to other disease states and immunological phenotypes. Sequencing depth was assumed to be roughly uniform across donors in the presence/absence analyses, though that assumption may not hold. In vitro tests confirmed that a few of the cytomegalovirus-associated TCR beta chains recognize cytomegalovirus antigens. HLA typing was unavailable for some donors at each locus, so association tests used only the typed subset. At a false discovery rate of 0.05, a later analysis linked approximately 18,000 TCR beta sequences to specific HLA alleles. A later analysis found that HLA-associated TCR beta chains were more clonally expanded and had lower generation probabilities than equally common non-associated chains. In a later genetic analysis, fewer N-insertions in productive TCRs were reported among donors in an Asian-associated ancestry cluster than the roughly 670-donor mean. V-gene and J-gene trimming of TCR beta chains was associated with a missense DCLRE1C variant in a later genetic analysis, and the association was replicated in an independent cohort. Cytomegalovirus status was reported to be diagnosed by the classifier with high specificity and sensitivity in both the original and validation cohorts. In a later analysis, most CMV-associated TCR beta chains were found to appear HLA-restricted, with HLA associations seemingly driven largely by CMV exposure. The 87-base-pair reads could not distinguish some IMGT-functional V segments, including TRBV6-2 and TRBV6-3, so those segments were excluded. This cohort had only TCR beta chains sequenced, and the lack of alpha or paired-chain data limited which features could be detected. The study gave a list of under 200 TCR beta chains associated with cytomegalovirus. According to a later analysis, TCR association rates differed among HLA loci, with DRB1 alleles showing the most associated TCRs and HLA-C alleles showing the fewest. A further reported finding was that TCR beta sequences accurately predicted the HLA-A and HLA-B alleles for most subjects in the first cohort. Correlated functional status among segregating V segments might be attributable to linkage disequilibrium, but an unknown experimental factor could not be ruled out. CMV serostatus was the only immune exposure information available for the cohort. In an earlier analysis of about 600 of the donors, most TCR beta V segments appeared in productive rearrangements about 90% or about 30% of the time, broadly matching IMGT annotations. When HLA alleles, especially DR and DQ, strongly co-occurred, attributing TCR associations to individual alleles was difficult. In a later analysis, several top co-occurrence clusters were reported to appear linked to parvovirus B19, influenza, CMV and Epstein-Barr virus. The earlier analysis of approximately 560 of the donors excluded 15 to 20 rarely observed V segments, including chromosome 9 orphons, because counts were too low. Across donors, most TCR sequences were observed very rarely, whereas some public TCRs were present in many individuals.

The cohort consisted of 666 healthy bone marrow donors. At the time of sampling, every cohort member was nominally healthy, though immune exposures that went unrecorded were likely present. The donor was CMV seropositive and was included in the group of 250 to 350 seropositive cohort members. A peripheral blood sample was collected from each donor, and TCR beta sequencing was performed on peripheral blood mononuclear cells. Genomic DNA extraction from the blood cell samples was performed with the Qiagen DNeasy Blood Extraction Kit. On this clone: It lacks a known antigen. No much larger clone exists at a distance of one base, and base qualities are not known.

The CDR3 spans 17 residues, from the cysteine through the phenylalanine. The retained sequence is limited to the CDR3, 51 bases, with the frame set at the first base. The CDR1 and CDR2 encoded by the germline V gene are MGHRA and YSYEKL. V and J lose 0 bases and 1 base, and a span of 13 bases separates them. Preparation of the library involved the immunoSEQ multiplex PCR assay. The multiplex PCR relied on a mix of 60 forward primers for TCR Vbeta segments and 13 reverse primers for TCR Jbeta segments. The CDR3 region of rearranged TCR beta genes was amplified from genomic DNA with a multiplex PCR assay. The amplified TCR beta libraries were sequenced on the Illumina HiSeq System as 87-base-pair reads. Regarding the original processing steps: A later analysis tallied 75 million to 95 million unique TCR beta chains across the 666 repertoires, and approximately 11 million of those chains were shared by two or more donors. To remove PCR and sequencing errors, raw reads were error-corrected and collapsed into unique sequences using a nearest-neighbor algorithm that merged closely related sequences. V, D and J gene segments were assigned by aligning CDR3 sequences to IMGT reference sequences. Each retained sequence needed at least a six-nucleotide match to both a V gene segment and a J gene segment. A rearrangement was called productive if the CDR3 had no stop codons and remained in frame with V and J, and every other rearrangement was called non-productive. Following IMGT convention, CDR3 was defined as the stretch from the second conserved V-encoded cysteine up to the conserved J-encoded phenylalanine. In an earlier analysis of more than 550 of the donors, sequences lacking an unambiguous match to a single V gene segment were excluded. An earlier analysis of approximately 590 of the donors called V segments functional above 56.7% productive rearrangements and segregating when the between-donor standard deviation exceeded 5%. A statistical classification framework was built to diagnose cytomegalovirus status from the catalog of TCR beta chain sequences. A later analysis assigned V and J genes by comparing TCR nucleotide sequences with IMGT/GENE-DB human TR gene sequences. A later analysis assigned CDR3 sequences and most-parsimonious VDJ recombination scenarios with the TCRdist pipeline. In a later analysis, each TCR beta chain was defined by its CDR3 amino acid sequence together with its V-gene family, and reads without a unique V-gene family were excluded. In a later analysis, approximately 590 highly shared, low-generation-probability nucleotide sequences were removed to address suspected cross-contamination and a sequencing artifact. In a later analysis, a clonal expansion index for each public chain was calculated from normalized within-repertoire ranks of inferred template counts. Generation probabilities in a later analysis came from a VDJ recombination model fitted to out-of-frame rearrangements, and those results were checked against IGoR. Hypergeometric tests were used in a later analysis to score TCR-TCR, TCR-HLA and TCR-CMV co-occurrence, with a repertoire-size bias correction applied to the TCR pairs. In a later analysis, false discovery rates were estimated by permuting HLA or CMV assignments 20 times. A later analysis grouped co-occurring TCRs with DBSCAN, adding TCRdist sequence similarity when clustering within HLA-allele-positive subsets. Repertoires with fewer than 30,000 or more than 120,000 public chains, plus five repertoires with anomalous nucleotide sharing, were excluded from co-occurrence clustering. The table comes from immuneACCESS by way of TCRdb, which keeps in-frame sequences with V and J called. Part of the clones is missing from these tables; in studies checked, under half for an unresolved V gene and the rest for unknown reasons. Clonal size and the V and J genes are those of that table, whereas D and trimming came from the DNA. This sample gives approximately 100,000 clones in total; 76% of them show up just once. The leading ten clones occupy about 5.7% of the sample.

The rearranged chain carries TRBV4-1 and TRBJ1-5, and the D gene may be TRBD1, 6 bases matching. The receptor was derived from a woman under 30 in good health and CMV-seropositive. The sample comprised PBMCs. The DNA sequence follows: TGCGCCAGCAGCCAAGAGGGAGGGGGTCTGAGCAATCAGCCCCAGCATTTT. This translates into CASSQEGGGLSNQPQHF.